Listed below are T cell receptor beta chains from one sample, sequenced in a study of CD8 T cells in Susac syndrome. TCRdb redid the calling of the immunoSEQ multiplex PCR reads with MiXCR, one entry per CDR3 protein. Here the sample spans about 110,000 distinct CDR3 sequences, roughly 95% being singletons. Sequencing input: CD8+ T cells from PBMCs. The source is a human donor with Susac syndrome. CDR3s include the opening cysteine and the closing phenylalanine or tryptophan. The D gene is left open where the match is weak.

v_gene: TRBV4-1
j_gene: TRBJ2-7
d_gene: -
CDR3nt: TGCGCCAGCAGCCAAGATGGGCGGGAGCAGTACTTC
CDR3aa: CASSQDGREQYF

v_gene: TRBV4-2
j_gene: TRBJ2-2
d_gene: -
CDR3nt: TGTGCCAGCAGCCAAGCCATGGACGGGGAGCTGTTTTTT
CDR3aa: CASSQAMDGELFF

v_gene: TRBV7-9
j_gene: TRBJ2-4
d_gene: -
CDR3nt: TGTGCCAGCAGGGCCTCGAAACGAGACATTCAGTACTTC
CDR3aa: CASRASKRDIQYF

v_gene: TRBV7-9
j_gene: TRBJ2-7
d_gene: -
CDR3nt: TGTGCCAGCAGCTACCCCGGCAGGGGATCCTACGAGCAGTACTTC
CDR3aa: CASSYPGRGSYEQYF

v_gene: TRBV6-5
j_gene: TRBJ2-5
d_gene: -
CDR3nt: TGTGCCAGCAGTTACCGGCCAGGCCAAGAGACCCAGTACTTC
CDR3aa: CASSYRPGQETQYF

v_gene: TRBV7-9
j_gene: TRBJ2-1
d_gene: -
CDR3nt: TGTGCCAGCAGCTTAGCGGTAGAAGGCGGGGAGCAGTTCTTC
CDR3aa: CASSLAVEGGEQFF

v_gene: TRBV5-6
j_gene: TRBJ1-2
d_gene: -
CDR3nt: TGTGCCAGCAGCTTGAGGTCAGGGTATGGTGGCTACACCTTC
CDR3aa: CASSLRSGYGGYTF

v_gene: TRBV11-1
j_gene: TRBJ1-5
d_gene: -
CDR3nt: TGTGCCAGCAGCCCCGCGGGCGAACGGCCCCAGCATTTT
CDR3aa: CASSPAGERPQHF

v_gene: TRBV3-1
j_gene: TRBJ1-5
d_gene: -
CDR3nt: TGTGCCAGCAGCCAAGCGAGGTCGGGGCAGCCCCAGCATTTT
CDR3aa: CASSQARSGQPQHF

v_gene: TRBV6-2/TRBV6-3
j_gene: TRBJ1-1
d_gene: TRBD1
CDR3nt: TGTGCCAGCATCAGGGGGCCTCGGAACACTGAAGCTTTCTTT
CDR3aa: CASIRGPRNTEAFF

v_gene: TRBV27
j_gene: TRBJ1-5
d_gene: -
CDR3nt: TGTGCCAGCAGACCACGGAGCAATCAGCCCCAGCATTTT
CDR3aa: CASRPRSNQPQHF

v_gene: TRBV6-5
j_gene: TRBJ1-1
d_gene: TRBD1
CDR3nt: TGTGCCAGCAGTTCCGGACAGGGGGTAGGTGCTTTCTTT
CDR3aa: CASSSGQGVGAFF

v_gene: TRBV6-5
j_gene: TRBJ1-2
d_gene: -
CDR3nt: TGTGCCAGCAGTTACCCTGGACAAAACGGGGGCTACACCTTC
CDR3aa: CASSYPGQNGGYTF